This TCR beta chain was captured in a study of Graves' ophthalmopathy and Graves' hyperthyroidism. Study observations and caveats: Detected in blood as well were most expanded thyroid clonotypes with frequency above 0.001.

V shed 6 bases and J 11 bases; nucleotides not matched to a gene: 4. CDR1 is WSHSY and CDR2 is SAAADI in the germline V gene. The CDR3 is 11 amino acids. Investigators amplified TCR beta CDR3 regions from RNA transcripts. First-round RT-PCR with HTBI primers preceded a second-round multiplex PCR. TCRdb processed the multiplex PCR reads anew with MiXCR; each CDR3 protein has one entry. The sample shows almost 750,000 distinct CDR3 sequences, roughly two fifths of them seen only once. This clonotype was detected many times. Its specificity is not known. None of the included patients had other autoimmune diseases, uncontrolled infections, pregnancy or lactation, as these led to exclusion.

The chain combines TRBV10-2 with TRBJ1-1; 9 bases are a match to TRBD1. The source is an adult man with Graves' ophthalmopathy. Material: peripheral blood. Here the CDR3 reads CASRQGARAFF. The CDR3 DNA reads as TGCGCCAGCAGACAGGGGGCGAGGGCTTTCTTT.